This entry concerns a single TCR beta chain. The clone's antigen remains unknown. The input lacks base qualities; no much larger clone sits a single base away. This sample stems from a study of cytomegalovirus exposure and HLA in healthy donors (dated by TCRdb to about 2017). For context, the study as a whole: The 666 repertoires of the first cohort and the 120 validation repertoires were produced on the same platform, according to a later analysis. The study was designed to test whether signatures of past pathogen exposure could be identified by cataloging public T cell receptors. Besides the first cohort of 500 to 700 subjects, a separate validation cohort made up of 95 to 150 different subjects was used. High-throughput TCR immunosequencing, statistical association of individual TCRs with disease status, and machine learning were combined to predict cytomegalovirus infection status.

The study at large found these results: In both the original and validation cohorts, the classifier was reported to diagnose cytomegalovirus status with high specificity and sensitivity. In the study, around 160 TCR beta chains were listed as associated with cytomegalovirus. The validation cohort had no HLA typing available for a later analysis, so co-occurrence within that cohort was assessed over all 130 or so repertoires. The authors suggested that the approach could potentially be extended to other disease states and immunological phenotypes. While some public TCRs were present in many individuals, most TCR sequences turned up only very rarely across donors. In vitro tests confirmed that three of the cytomegalovirus-associated TCR beta chains recognize cytomegalovirus antigens. Subsequent analysis determined that TCRs grouped into clusters in the first cohort also showed a tendency toward co-occurrence across the 120 or so validation repertoires, and 85% to 95% of cluster scores exceeded 0.

The method behind the library was the immunoSEQ multiplex PCR assay. Under the source paper's analysis protocol: To diagnose cytomegalovirus status from the catalog of TCR beta chain sequences, a statistical classification framework was built. Sourced from immuneACCESS, this table was stored by TCRdb with only in-frame sequences that have V and J called. A share of the clones is absent; for the studies checked, an unresolved V gene accounts for under half, and the remainder has no known explanation. Clonal size and the V and J genes are those of that table, whereas D and trimming came from the DNA. The sample includes about 240,000 clones, with approximately 84% observed a single time. Roughly 1.2% of the sample is held by the ten biggest clonotypes. The donors belonged to the validation cohort of under 150 subjects, which was separate from the approximately 700-subject first cohort. V is pruned by 6 bases and J by 2 bases, leaving 5 bases of the junction without a gene match. The germline V gene provides CDR1 SGHTA and CDR2 FQGNSA. CDR3 length: 14 amino acids, cysteine to phenylalanine. Only the CDR3 DNA is retained, 42 bases long and in frame from the first base.

The sequence joins TRBV7-2 to TRBJ2-7, with TRBD1 matching 9 junction bases. This TCR derives from a woman in her 30s in good health and CMV-seropositive. Sample: PBMCs. The DNA sequence is given as TGTGCCAGCAGTGGACAGGGGTTCCCCTACGAGCAGTACTTC. This gives the protein CASSGQGFPYEQYF.